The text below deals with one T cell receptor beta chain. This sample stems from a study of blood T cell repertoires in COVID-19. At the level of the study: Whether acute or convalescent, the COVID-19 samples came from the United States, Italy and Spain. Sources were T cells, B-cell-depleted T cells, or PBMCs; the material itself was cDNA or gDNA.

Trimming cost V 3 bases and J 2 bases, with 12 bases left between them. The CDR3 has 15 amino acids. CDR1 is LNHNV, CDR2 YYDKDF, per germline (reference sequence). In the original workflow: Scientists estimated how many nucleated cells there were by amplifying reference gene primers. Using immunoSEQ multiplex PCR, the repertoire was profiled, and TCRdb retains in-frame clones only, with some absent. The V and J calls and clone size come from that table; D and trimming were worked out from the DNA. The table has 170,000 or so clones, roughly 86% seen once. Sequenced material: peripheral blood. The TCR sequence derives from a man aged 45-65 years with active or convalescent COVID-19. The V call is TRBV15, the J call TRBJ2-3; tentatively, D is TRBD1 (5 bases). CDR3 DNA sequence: TGTGCCACCAGCAGTGCCCTGGGGCCCACAGATACGCAGTATTTT. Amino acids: CATSSALGPTDTQYF.